The count of the clone carrying this TCR beta chain is one. The trim removed 4 bases at V and 3 bases at J, leaving 1 base unmatched. The CDR3 runs to 14 residues. CDR1 and CDR2 from the germline V gene are SQVTM and ANQGSEA. The sample is drawn from a study of blood T cell repertoires in COVID-19. Data came from immunoSEQ multiplex PCR; TCRdb stores just in-frame clones and leaves some out. The sample has over 300,000 clones, 65% to 90% seen once. The gene calls are TRBV29-1 and TRBJ2-6; 9 bases match TRBD1. This TCR derives from a human donor in a cohort sampled during active COVID-19. The sequencing input was peripheral blood. CDR3 sequence: CSVGTGVGANVLTF. The CDR3 DNA reads as TGCAGCGTTGGGACAGGGGTTGGGGCCAACGTCCTGACTTTC.